Shown below are 26 T cell receptor beta chains from a single sample sequenced in a study of blood T cell repertoires in COVID-19. Clones were sequenced by immunoSEQ multiplex PCR, and TCRdb holds only the in-frame ones, with some missing. Among some 200,000 clones listed, about four fifths were seen once. Sequenced material: PBMCs or T cells enriched from blood (not recorded which). These receptors were taken from a woman in her forties with acute COVID-19.

The J gene is TRBJ1-2, the V gene TRBV6-2 or TRBV6-3; D is unclear. Germline CDR1 is MNHEY and CDR2 is SVGEGT. The CDR3 totals 13 residues. Trimming took off 2 bases at V and 4 bases at J, with 8 bases between the two ends. For the CDR3, the DNA is TGTGCCAGCAGTTACCCCCCCAGCTATGGCTACACCTTC. It specifies CASSYPPSYGYTF.

This chain uses TRBV13 with TRBJ2-1, with 10 bases that match TRBD2. J gave up 9 bases and V 10 bases, and 12 bases lay outside the gene matches. Germline assignment: CDR1 PRHDT and CDR2 FYEKMQ (reference sequence). This CDR3 has 14 amino acids. CDR3: CATLRASGSLEQFF. CDR3 DNA sequence: TGTGCCACCCTCCGGGCTAGCGGGAGTCTTGAGCAGTTCTTC.

This rearrangement joins TRBV11-2 to TRBJ2-1; 7 nucleotides match TRBD2. V lost 2 bases, J lost 3 bases, and 13 bases stayed unmatched. Germline lookup yields CDR1 SGHAT and CDR2 FQNNGV. The CDR3 spans 18 residues. The CDR3 bases are TGTGCCAGCAGCTTAAGGTCTCCGGCGGGAGTTGGCTACAATGAGCAGTTCTTC. Translated, it gives CASSLRSPAGVGYNEQFF.

This rearrangement joins TRBV2 to TRBJ2-7, with a tentative D call TRBD2 (6 bases). The ends were cut back, 6 bases at V and 0 bases at J, with 12 bases in the middle. The CDR3 spans 14 residues. Germline CDR1 and CDR2: SNHLY and FYNNEI. CDR3 region: CASSPGLSSYEQYF. The CDR3 DNA follows: TGTGCCAGCAGCCCGGGACTTAGCTCCTACGAGCAGTACTTC.

The chain combines TRBV7-2 with TRBJ1-5; D ambiguous. The CDR3 contains 17 residues. V was pared by 4 bases and J by 0 bases, with 16 bases between. CDR1 SGHTA and CDR2 FQGNSA come from the germline V gene. The DNA for the CDR3 is TGTGCCAGCAGCTCCCCGGGGTCAGCATATAGCAATCAGCCCCAGCATTTT. Translated: CASSSPGSAYSNQPQHF.

V usage is TRBV29-1 and J usage is TRBJ1-1; unclear D gene. The CDR3 length is 10 residues. CDR1 and CDR2 (germline): SQVTM, ANQGSEA. With 3 bases removed from V and 7 bases from J, the gap between germline ends came to 6 bases. The CDR3 nucleotides are TGCAGCGTTGAGTCAGTTGAAGCTTTCTTT. Its protein product is CSVESVEAFF.

The chain employs TRBV27 and TRBJ1-5; 8 nucleotides agree with TRBD1. The J segment lost 12 bases and the V segment lost 2 bases, leaving 6 bases of the junction unmatched. CDR1 MNHEY and CDR2 SMNVEV come from the germline V gene (reference sequence). This CDR3 region has 13 residues. In nucleotides, the CDR3 is TGTGCCAGCAGTTTACAACCGGACAGGGTCCAGCATTTT. This translates into CASSLQPDRVQHF.

In this sample, this clone turned up once. The rearrangement joins TRBV7-9 to TRBJ2-3; TRBD2 matches 7 bases. Germline lookup yields CDR1 SEHNR and CDR2 FQNEAQ (reference sequence). The CDR3 is 15 residues long. The V and J ends lost 1 base and 0 bases, in that order; junction bases with no gene match: 1. The CDR3 nucleotides are TGTGCCAGCAGCTTAGTGGGGGGGAGCACAGATACGCAGTATTTT. Translating gives CASSLVGGSTDTQYF.

V and J are TRBV28 and TRBJ1-5; D call uncertain. Trimming shortened V by 6 bases and J by 0 bases, and 15 bases separated the two germline ends. CDR1 and CDR2 from the germline V gene are MDHEN and SYDVKM. This CDR3 region has 16 residues. CDR3 region: CASSPRGGYSNQPQHF. The CDR3 coding sequence is TGTGCCAGCAGCCCTCGGGGAGGGTATAGCAATCAGCCCCAGCATTTT. The complete variable domain, with remaining parts taken from reference TRBV28 and TRBJ1-5, reads DVKVTQSSRYLVKRTGEKVFLECVQDMDHENMFWYRQDPGLGLRLIYFSYDVKMKEKGDIPEGYSVSREKKERFSLILESASTNQTSMYLCASSPRGGYSNQPQHFGDGTRLSIL.

J is TRBJ1-3 and V is TRBV28, with 8 bases lining up with TRBD1. V shed 6 bases, J shed 0 bases, and the junction held 13 bases outside the gene matches. Germline lookup yields CDR1 MDHEN and CDR2 SYDVKM. There are 18 residues in the CDR3. Written as DNA, the CDR3 is TGTGCCAGCAGAAAACGGGGACAGGAAAGTTTCTCTGGAAACACCATATATTTT. Translating it yields CASRKRGQESFSGNTIYF.

The rearrangement joins TRBV7-3 to TRBJ2-1, with 10 bases fitting TRBD2. The CDR3 runs 17 residues. The V gene's germline CDR1 is SGHTA and CDR2 FQGTGA. V lost 1 base, J lost 2 bases, and 5 bases stayed unmatched. Here the CDR3 reads CASSLSGAGGAYNEQFF. CDR3 coding DNA: TGTGCCAGCAGCTTAAGCGGAGCGGGAGGGGCCTACAATGAGCAGTTCTTC. The full variable domain, rest sourced from reference TRBV7-3 and TRBJ2-1, is GAGVSQTPSNKVTEKGKYVELRCDPISGHTALYWYRQSLGQGPEFLIYFQGTGAADDSGLPNDRFFAVRPEGSVSTLKIQRTERGDSAVYLCASSLSGAGGAYNEQFFGPGTRLTVL.

V and J are TRBV25-1 and TRBJ1-2, with no clear D. V lost 3 bases, J lost 8 bases, and 13 bases lay in between. The CDR3 has 13 amino acids. The germline CDR1 and CDR2 sequences are MGHDK and SYGVNS. The CDR3 DNA reads TGTGCCAGCAGTGATGGAGCCCCACGGGGCTACACCTTC. Translation: CASSDGAPRGYTF.

The rearrangement joins TRBV18 to TRBJ2-1; TRBD2 agrees at 8 bases. Germline V gene data show CDR1 as KGHSH and CDR2 as LQKENI. V gave up 6 bases and J gave up 2 bases; unmatched junction bases: 9. The CDR3 is 16 residues long. CDR3 amino acids: CASSRTLAETYNEQFF. CDR3 nucleotide sequence: TGTGCCAGCTCCCGCACACTAGCGGAGACCTACAATGAGCAGTTCTTC.

The chain carries TRBV13 and TRBJ2-2; 7 positions match TRBD2. Germline lookup yields CDR1 PRHDT and CDR2 FYEKMQ (reference sequence). V shed 1 base and J 0 bases; nucleotides not matched to a gene: 2. The CDR3 runs 16 residues. CDR3 amino acids: CASSLAGGPNTGELFF. In nucleotides, the CDR3 is TGTGCCAGCAGCTTAGCGGGAGGCCCGAACACCGGGGAGCTGTTTTTT.

The chain uses TRBV5-1 and TRBJ1-2; D is unresolved. Per germline, CDR1 SGHRS and CDR2 YFSETQ. The V gene lost 5 bases and the J gene lost 5 bases, with 13 bases spanning the gap. The length of the CDR3 is 13 residues. The CDR3 loop reads CASSILYDYGYTF. For the CDR3, the DNA is TGCGCCAGCAGTATCCTCTATGATTATGGCTACACCTTC.

The chain carries TRBV24-1 and TRBJ1-2; a weak D match, TRBD1 (5 bases). With 3 bases removed from V and 8 bases from J, the gap between germline ends came to 18 bases. The CDR3 consists of 15 residues. Germline V lookup: CDR1 KGHDR, CDR2 SFDVKD. CDR3 sequence: CATSDPTIGVGGYTF. Here the CDR3 DNA reads TGTGCCACCAGTGATCCCACTATAGGGGTCGGCGGCTACACCTTC.

This chain links TRBV6-5 with TRBJ2-2; the match to TRBD1 covers 9 bases. V was clipped by 4 bases and J by 5 bases; unmatched bases: 2. The CDR3 is 14 amino acids. The germline CDR1 and CDR2 sequences are MNHEY and SVGAGI. CDR3 in amino acids: CASSWDRETGELFF. The CDR3 DNA is TGTGCCAGCAGTTGGGACAGGGAGACCGGGGAGCTGTTTTTT.

Remarks on this clone: The sample carries other DNA sequences with the same CDR3. The rearrangement uses TRBV10-3 and TRBJ1-1, with D possibly being TRBD1 (5 bases). V was trimmed by 2 bases and J by 1 base, leaving 5 bases between them. Germline values: CDR1 ENHRY, CDR2 SYGVKD. The CDR3 is 13 amino acids. The CDR3 DNA sequence: TGTGCCATCAGTGAGACAGGGAACACTGAAGCTTTCTTT. Its protein product is CAISETGNTEAFF.

The chain couples TRBV3-1 (or the pseudogene TRBV3-2) to TRBJ1-2; 9 bases are shared with TRBD1. V gave up 6 bases and J gave up 7 bases; unmatched junction bases: 3. This CDR3 comprises 12 residues. The V gene's germline CDR1 is LGHDT and CDR2 YNNKEL (reference sequence). For the CDR3, the DNA is TGTGCCAGCAGACAGGGGGCGCGTGGCTACACCTTC. Protein product: CASRQGARGYTF.

This clone appeared once. The CDR3 nucleotides read TGTGCCAGCAGTGGAAACAGGGGACGCAATCAGCCCCAGCATTTT. Translation gives CASSGNRGRNQPQHF. The chain uses TRBV2 and TRBJ1-5, with 7 bases fitting TRBD1. This CDR3 is 15 amino acids long. Trimming removed 4 bases from V and 2 bases from J; junction bases left unmatched: 5. The V gene's germline CDR1 is SNHLY and CDR2 FYNNEI.

J is TRBJ2-7 and V is TRBV10-1; D is unresolved. The CDR3 has 14 amino acids. The germline gives CDR1 WNHNN, CDR2 SYGVQD (reference sequence). Trimming stripped 0 bases from V and 2 bases from J, with 8 bases between. CDR3 nucleotides: TGCGCCAGCAGTGAGTCGAATCGGGCCTACGAGCAGTACTTC. Its translation: CASSESNRAYEQYF.

The chain has TRBV11-2 and TRBJ2-1; 10 nucleotides match TRBD2. Germline-derived CDR1 and CDR2 are SGHAT and FQNNGV. The ends lost 5 bases at V and 6 bases at J; junction bases unmatched: 10. CDR3 length equals 16 residues. The CDR3 bases are TGTGCCAGCAGCCCTGTAGCGGGGGGCCCGCCCAATGAGCAGTTCTTC. Translated: CASSPVAGGPPNEQFF.

V is TRBV3-1 (or the pseudogene TRBV3-2) and J is TRBJ2-1; possible D gene TRBD2, 6 bases. The V gene lost 1 base and the J gene lost 9 bases, with 16 bases spanning the gap. Germline V gives CDR1 LGHDT, CDR2 YNNKEL (reference sequence). CDR3 length: 15 residues. CDR3 residues: CASSQGTGVTSEQFF. The CDR3 DNA sequence: TGTGCCAGCAGCCAAGGCACGGGAGTCACGAGTGAGCAGTTCTTC.

V usage is TRBV30 and J usage is TRBJ2-7, with D perhaps TRBD2 (6 bases). This CDR3 has 13 residues. V lost 1 base to trimming and J lost 1 base, with 8 bases between them. Germline CDR1 reads GTSNPN; CDR2 reads SVGIG (reference sequence). CDR3 loop: CAWSEGLSYEQYF. CDR3 DNA: TGTGCCTGGAGTGAGGGACTGTCCTACGAGCAGTACTTC.

This chain uses TRBV30 with TRBJ1-3; 8 positions agree with TRBD1. Germline values: CDR1 GTSNPN, CDR2 SVGIG (reference sequence). The CDR3 contains 13 residues. J lost 0 bases, V lost 6 bases, and 1 base had no gene match. This CDR3 reads CACTGGSGNTIYF. CDR3 DNA sequence: TGTGCCTGTACAGGGGGCTCTGGAAACACCATATATTTT.

The rearrangement uses TRBV6-6 and TRBJ1-2; the D gene is possibly TRBD1 (6 bases). Trimming took 6 bases from V and 7 from J, leaving 21 bases between them. CDR3 length: 15 amino acids. Germline loops: CDR1 MNHNY, CDR2 SVGAGI (reference sequence). The DNA of the CDR3 is TGTGCCAGCAGAACCACAGGGACGTCGATCGGTGGCTACACCTTC. Protein: CASRTTGTSIGGYTF.